This is a list of T cell receptor beta chains from one sample in a study of blood T cell repertoires in COVID-19. Assay used: immunoSEQ multiplex PCR; TCRdb lists only in-frame clones, some missing. Among some 160,000 clones listed, around 82% were seen once. Sequenced: peripheral blood. Source of these receptors: a woman in her 70s who had recovered from COVID-19. The CDR3 runs from the conserved cysteine through the conserved F or W. The D gene is left open where the match is weak. The size field is filled for only some rows; it gives once, few, many or a size class.

NA | TRBJ2-7 | 13 | TRBV2 | TRBD1 | CASSRTGDDLKYF | TGTGCCAGCAGCCGGACAGGGGACGACCTGAAGTACTTC
NA | TRBJ1-5 | 15 | TRBV5-6 | NA | CASSLSGQGNQPQHF | TGTGCCAGCAGCTTGTCAGGGCAGGGAAATCAGCCCCAGCATTTT
NA | TRBJ1-2 | 13 | TRBV5-1 | NA | CASSFPGDYGYTF | TGCGCCAGCAGCTTTCCGGGAGACTATGGCTACACCTTC
NA | TRBJ1-1 | 13 | TRBV11-3 | NA | CASSPSWETEAFF | TGTGCCAGCAGCCCCAGCTGGGAGACTGAAGCTTTCTTT
NA | TRBJ2-1 | 15 | TRBV5-1 | TRBD2 | CASSPPGGRGNEQFF | TGCGCCAGCAGCCCTCCTGGGGGGAGGGGTAATGAGCAGTTCTTC
NA | TRBJ2-2 | 18 | TRBV7-6 | TRBD1 | CASSLEGQGISGTGELFF | TGTGCCAGCAGCTTAGAGGGACAGGGTATAAGCGGCACCGGGGAGCTGTTTTTT
NA | TRBJ2-7 | 14 | TRBV28 | NA | CASSFAGSDPEQYF | TGTGCCAGCAGTTTTGCAGGGTCGGACCCCGAGCAGTACTTC
NA | TRBJ2-1 | 12 | TRBV6-6 | NA | CASSPRANEQFF | TGTGCCAGCAGCCCGAGGGCCAATGAGCAGTTCTTC
NA | TRBJ1-1 | 12 | TRBV29-1 | TRBD1 | CSVRTGGTEAFF | TGCAGCGTCCGAACAGGGGGCACTGAAGCTTTCTTT
NA | TRBJ2-7 | 17 | TRBV27 | TRBD2 | CASRGASGRVSSYEQYF | TGTGCCAGCAGAGGGGCTAGCGGGAGGGTGAGCTCCTACGAGCAGTACTTC
NA | TRBJ1-2 | 14 | TRBV3-1/TRBV3-2 | TRBD1 | CASSQADRVYGYTF | TGTGCCAGCAGCCAGGCCGACAGGGTCTATGGCTACACCTTC
NA | TRBJ2-1 | 13 | TRBV6-5 | NA | CASGPRGYNEQFF | TGTGCCAGCGGACCAAGGGGGTACAATGAGCAGTTCTTC
NA | TRBJ2-1 | 12 | TRBV29-1 | NA | CSVVRVPVEQFF | TGCAGCGTTGTTCGCGTCCCCGTTGAGCAGTTCTTC
NA | TRBJ2-3 | 14 | TRBV7-3 | TRBD2 | CASSPRGGGDTQYF | TGTGCCAGCAGTCCCCGGGGCGGGGGGGATACGCAGTATTTT
NA | TRBJ2-1 | 17 | TRBV9 | TRBD2 | CASSVGISGSSYNEQFF | TGTGCCAGCAGCGTAGGTATTAGCGGGAGCTCCTACAATGAGCAGTTCTTC
NA | TRBJ2-7 | 15 | TRBV4-2 | NA | CASSLPAGDSYEQYF | TGTGCCAGCAGCCTCCCCGCGGGCGACTCCTACGAGCAGTACTTC
NA | TRBJ1-2 | 13 | TRBV5-1 | TRBD1 | CASGGQGAYGYTF | TGCGCCAGCGGCGGACAGGGGGCCTATGGCTACACCTTC
NA | TRBJ1-2 | 15 | TRBV2 | NA | CASSERGHANYGYTF | TGTGCCAGCAGTGAAAGGGGCCACGCTAACTATGGCTACACCTTC
NA | TRBJ2-1 | 14 | TRBV25-1 | NA | CASSEYLGHNEQFF | TGTGCCAGCAGTGAATACCTAGGCCACAATGAGCAGTTCTTC
many | TRBJ1-5 | 17 | TRBV7-2 | TRBD1 | CASSLRPGQGAGQPQHF | TGTGCCAGCAGCTTAAGGCCGGGACAGGGGGCCGGTCAGCCCCAGCATTTT
NA | TRBJ2-6 | 13 | TRBV5-1 | NA | CASGTLGANVLTF | TGCGCCAGCGGGACTCTGGGGGCCAACGTCCTGACTTTC
NA | TRBJ2-7 | 12 | TRBV3-1/TRBV3-2 | NA | CASSQGGASKDF | TGTGCCAGCAGCCAGGGGGGGGCCTCAAAGGACTTC
NA | TRBJ2-3 | 16 | TRBV5-1 | TRBD2 | CASSAGGLAPGDTQYF | TGCGCCAGCAGCGCCGGCGGACTAGCACCCGGAGATACGCAGTATTTT
NA | TRBJ1-6 | 15 | TRBV4-3 | NA | CASSPRQENNSPLHF | TGCGCCAGCAGCCCACGACAGGAGAATAATTCACCCCTCCACTTT
NA | TRBJ2-7 | 17 | TRBV20-1 | TRBD2 | CSASGLAGGPSSYEQYF | TGCAGTGCTAGTGGCCTAGCGGGAGGCCCAAGCTCCTACGAGCAGTACTTC